These 20 T cell receptor beta chains were sequenced from one sample in a study of graft-versus-host responses after intestinal transplantation. No antigen has been identified for these receptors. The assay was immunoSEQ multiplex PCR, and TCRdb's table has in-frame clones only and misses some. The sample has approximately 110,000 clones; 90% to 95% are singletons. Here the sequenced sample was unstimulated CD8+ T cells sorted from spleen or lymph node cells, taken before transplant. Receptors originate from a human donor who was the organ donor for an intestinal transplant.

The chain has TRBV2 and TRBJ2-1; TRBD2 matches 7 bases. The CDR3 loop spans 16 amino acids. V dropped 3 bases and J dropped 2; count of bases not matched to a gene: 7. Germline V gives CDR1 SNHLY, CDR2 FYNNEI. CDR3 sequence (DNA): TGTGCCAGCAGTGAGCAGGCGGGAGCCCCCTACAATGAGCAGTTCTTC. Its translation is CASSEQAGAPYNEQFF.

V is TRBV28 and J is TRBJ2-1; the D is unclear. Per the germline V gene, CDR1 is MDHEN and CDR2 is SYDVKM. Trimming left V 2 bases short and J 0 bases short, with 17 bases between. The length of the CDR3 is 18 residues. The CDR3: CASSLGSGGYGSYNEQFF. CDR3 sequence (DNA): TGTGCCAGCAGTTTAGGATCAGGTGGGTACGGCTCCTACAATGAGCAGTTCTTC.

The chain carries TRBV25-1 and TRBJ1-2; D is unresolved. This CDR3 contains 11 residues. The V end lost 10 bases, the J end lost 7 bases, and 13 bases lay between the germline ends. Germline CDR1 is MGHDK and CDR2 is SYGVNS. The CDR3 spells CATEEGIGYTF. The CDR3 region has the DNA TGTGCCACAGAGGAAGGTATTGGCTACACCTTC.

The chain combines TRBV6-5 with TRBJ2-7, with D perhaps given as TRBD1 or TRBD2 (5 bases each). V was pared by 5 bases and J by 4 bases, with 15 bases between. There are 14 residues in the CDR3. Germline CDR1 reads MNHEY; CDR2 reads SVGAGI. The CDR3 DNA follows: TGTGCCAGCAGTCTAGGGGTAGCGAGTTACGAGCAGTACTTC. Its protein is CASSLGVASYEQYF.

This chain uses TRBV29-1 with TRBJ2-1; a weak D match, TRBD1 (6 bases). The germline V and J ends were trimmed by 7 bases and 12 bases, with 16 bases remaining between them. The CDR3 contains 11 residues. Germline CDR1 reads SQVTM; CDR2 reads ANQGSEA. CDR3 loop: CSDTEQGLQFF. The DNA of the CDR3 is TGCAGCGATACCGAACAGGGTTTGCAGTTCTTC.

In the case of this clone: A read error may produce the germline difference seen at one junction end. The chain couples TRBV4-1 to TRBJ2-7; 7 bases line up with TRBD2. The CDR3 has 16 residues. Germline loops: CDR1 MGHRA, CDR2 YSYEKL. This CDR3 is CAGSQDWRENSYEQYF. The CDR3 DNA reads TGCGCCGGCAGCCAAGATTGGCGGGAGAACTCCTACGAGCAGTACTTC.

The chain carries TRBV7-9 and TRBJ2-7, with TRBD1 as a possible D gene (6 bases). In germline, CDR1 is SEHNR, CDR2 FQNEAQ (reference sequence). Trimming left V 4 bases short and J 2 bases short, with 18 bases between. This CDR3 comprises 16 residues. CDR3 sequence: CASSSDGKGGPYEQYF. In DNA, the CDR3 is TGTGCCAGCAGCTCGGACGGGAAAGGGGGTCCCTACGAGCAGTACTTC. The full variable domain, with the rest looked up from reference TRBV7-9 and TRBJ2-7, is DTGVSQNPRHKITKRGQNVTFRCDPISEHNRLYWYRQTLGQGPEFLTYFQNEAQLEKSRLLSDRFSAERPKGSFSTLEIQRTEQGDSAMYLCASSSDGKGGPYEQYFGPGTRLTVT.

This clone was seen a few times. This chain uses TRBV13 with TRBJ1-3; D gene unclear. Trimming took off 4 bases at V and 6 bases at J, with 13 bases between the two ends. This CDR3 is built from 14 residues. The germline V gene has CDR1 PRHDT and CDR2 FYEKMQ (reference sequence). The CDR3 region has the DNA TGTGCCAGCAGCTCGGGAACCAACCCAAACACCATATATTTT. It specifies CASSSGTNPNTIYF.

V usage is TRBV4-1 and J usage is TRBJ1-5; perhaps TRBD1 as D (5 bases). The CDR3 loop spans 17 amino acids. V lost 0 bases, J lost 3 bases, and 15 bases lay in between. The germline gives CDR1 MGHRA, CDR2 YSYEKL. The CDR3 DNA reads TGCGCCAGCAGCCAAGATTGGGGGTATGGCCCCAATCAGCCCCAGCATTTT. It specifies CASSQDWGYGPNQPQHF.

The chain links TRBV5-4 to TRBJ2-3; 7 nucleotides align to TRBD2. CDR3 length: 17 amino acids. The J segment lost 3 bases and the V segment lost 3 bases, leaving 13 bases of the junction unmatched. Germline CDR1 is SGHNT and CDR2 is YYREEE (reference sequence). CDR3 region: CASSSPVAGVSTDTQYF. In DNA, the CDR3 is TGTGCCAGCAGCTCCCCGGTGGCGGGAGTCAGTACAGATACGCAGTATTTT.

This clone was recorded once. The chain uses TRBV2 and TRBJ1-2; no clear D. Germline assignment: CDR1 SNHLY and CDR2 FYNNEI. This CDR3 comprises 13 residues. The V end was cut by 3 bases, the J end by 2 bases, with 7 bases between. As DNA, the CDR3 is TGTGCCAGCAGTGACAGCCCAAACTATGGCTACACCTTC. Amino acid sequence: CASSDSPNYGYTF. The whole variable domain, remainder taken from reference TRBV2 and TRBJ1-2, is EPEVTQTPSHQVTQMGQEVILRCVPISNHLYFYWYRQILGQKVEFLVSFYNNEISEKSEIFDDQFSVERPDGSNFTLKIRSTKLEDSAMYFCASSDSPNYGYTFGSGTRLTVV.

On this clone: The sample holds other DNA sequences that translate to the same CDR3. The rearrangement uses TRBV4-1 and TRBJ2-5; D may be TRBD1 (5 bases). CDR1 is MGHRA and CDR2 is YSYEKL in the germline V gene. V was clipped by 1 base and J by 2 bases, with 8 bases between them. This CDR3 spans 14 amino acids. Written as DNA, the CDR3 is TGCGCCAGCAGCCAAGCGGCAGGGCAAGAGACCCAGTACTTC. This encodes CASSQAAGQETQYF.

The V gene is TRBV6-1, the J gene TRBJ2-7, with TRBD2 identical over 7 bases. Trimming took 7 bases from V and 3 from J; bases not matched to a gene: 12. The V gene's germline CDR1 is MNHNS and CDR2 SASEGT. This CDR3 has 15 residues. CDR3 in amino acids: CASNRLAVDLYEQYF. The DNA for the CDR3 is TGTGCCAGCAATCGGCTAGCGGTCGACCTCTACGAGCAGTACTTC.

The chain uses TRBV14 and TRBJ1-1; 9 bases match TRBD1. Looked up from germline, CDR1 is SGHDN and CDR2 is FVKESK. After removal of 1 base from V and 4 bases from J, the junction contained 7 bases not matched to a gene. The CDR3 runs 16 residues. This CDR3 reads CASSQGVKDRGTEAFF. The CDR3 nucleotides are TGTGCCAGCAGCCAAGGGGTTAAGGACAGGGGCACTGAAGCTTTCTTT.

The V gene is TRBV7-8, the J gene TRBJ2-2; 11 nucleotides line up with TRBD2. Germline lookup yields CDR1 SGHVS and CDR2 FQNEAQ. This CDR3 has 15 residues. The V gene end was trimmed by 2 bases and the J gene end by 9 bases; junction bases not matched to a gene: 5. Here the CDR3 reads CASSLRLAGIWELFF. CDR3 DNA: TGTGCCAGCAGCTTAAGACTAGCGGGAATCTGGGAGCTGTTTTTT.

The rearrangement joins TRBV29-1 to TRBJ2-1, with D perhaps TRBD1 (6 bases). The germline CDR1 and CDR2 sequences are SQVTM and ANQGSEA. The CDR3 loop spans 12 amino acids. V lost 7 bases to trimming and J lost 8 bases, with 15 bases between them. In DNA, the CDR3 is TGCAGCGGGGGACACACGGAGGATGAGCAGTTCTTC. Protein product: CSGGHTEDEQFF.

The table lists this clone with a count of one. The chain recombines TRBV28 with TRBJ2-3; TRBD2 might be the D (5 bases). The CDR3 contains 16 residues. Germline V gene data show CDR1 as MDHEN and CDR2 as SYDVKM. The V and J ends lost 5 bases and 1 base respectively, with 16 bases between them. The CDR3 sequence is CASSEEGESRTDTQYF. CDR3 bases: TGTGCCAGCAGTGAAGAGGGAGAATCTCGCACAGATACGCAGTATTTT. The full variable domain, in which reference TRBV28 and TRBJ2-3 provide the parts outside the CDR3, is DVKVTQSSRYLVKRTGEKVFLECVQDMDHENMFWYRQDPGLGLRLIYFSYDVKMKEKGDIPEGYSVSREKKERFSLILESASTNQTSMYLCASSEEGESRTDTQYFGPGTRLTVL.

The CDR3 DNA reads TGCGCCAGCAGCGCCGGGACTAGCGGGTACGAGCAGTACTTC. This gives the protein CASSAGTSGYEQYF. This sequence joins TRBV4-1 and TRBJ2-7; 12 nucleotides line up with TRBD2. J gave up 4 bases and V 5 bases, and 3 bases lay outside the gene matches. Germline CDR1 and CDR2: MGHRA and YSYEKL. The CDR3 covers 14 residues.

This chain joins TRBV27 and TRBJ2-3; 7 bases line up with TRBD1. The germline V gene encodes CDR1 MNHEY and CDR2 SMNVEV (reference sequence). Trimming removed 8 bases from V and 2 bases from J; junction bases left unmatched: 10. This CDR3 comprises 15 residues. The DNA for the CDR3 is TGTGCCAGCCGGGACCGGGACAGATACACAGATACGCAGTATTTT. Translation gives CASRDRDRYTDTQYF.

This clone was detected a few times. The V call is TRBV5-6, the J call TRBJ1-3; maybe TRBD1 (5 bases). The germline V gene has CDR1 SGHDT and CDR2 YYEEEE. V was shortened by 0 bases and J by 6 bases, with 16 bases between the two germline ends. The CDR3 spans 16 residues. The CDR3 DNA sequence: TGTGCCAGCAGCTTGGAGGCAGGGTTAAGGGAAAACACCATATATTTT. This sequence encodes CASSLEAGLRENTIYF.